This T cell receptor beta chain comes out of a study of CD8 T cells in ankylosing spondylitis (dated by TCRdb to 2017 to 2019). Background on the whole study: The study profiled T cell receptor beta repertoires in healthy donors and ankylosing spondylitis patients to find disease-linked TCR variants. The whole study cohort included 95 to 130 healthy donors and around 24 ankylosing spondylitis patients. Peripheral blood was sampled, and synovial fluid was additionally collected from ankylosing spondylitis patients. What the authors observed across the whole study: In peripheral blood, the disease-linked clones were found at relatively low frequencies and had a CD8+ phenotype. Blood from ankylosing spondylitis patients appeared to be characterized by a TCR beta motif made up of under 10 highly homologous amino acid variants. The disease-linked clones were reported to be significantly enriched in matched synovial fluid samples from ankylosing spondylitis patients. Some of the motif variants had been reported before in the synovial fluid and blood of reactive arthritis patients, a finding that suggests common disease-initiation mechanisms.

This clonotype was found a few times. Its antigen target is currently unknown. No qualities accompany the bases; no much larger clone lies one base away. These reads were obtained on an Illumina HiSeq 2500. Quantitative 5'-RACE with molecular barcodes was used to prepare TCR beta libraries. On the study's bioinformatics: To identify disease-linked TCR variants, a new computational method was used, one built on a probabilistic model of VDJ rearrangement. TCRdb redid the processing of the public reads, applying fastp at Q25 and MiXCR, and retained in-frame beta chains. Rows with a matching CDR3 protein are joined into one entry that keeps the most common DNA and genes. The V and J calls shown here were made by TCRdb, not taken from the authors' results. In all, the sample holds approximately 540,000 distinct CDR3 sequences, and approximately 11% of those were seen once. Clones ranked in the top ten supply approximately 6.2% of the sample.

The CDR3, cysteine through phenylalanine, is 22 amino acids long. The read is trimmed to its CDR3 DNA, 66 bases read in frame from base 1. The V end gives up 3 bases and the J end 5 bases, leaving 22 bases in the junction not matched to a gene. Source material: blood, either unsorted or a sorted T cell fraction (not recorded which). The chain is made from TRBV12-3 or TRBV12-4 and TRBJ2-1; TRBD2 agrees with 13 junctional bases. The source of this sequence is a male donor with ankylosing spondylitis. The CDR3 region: CASSFRRRELAGGPSVDNEQFF. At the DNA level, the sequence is TGTGCCAGCAGTTTCCGCCGTCGTGAACTAGCGGGAGGGCCCTCGGTGGACAATGAGCAGTTCTTC.